This T cell receptor beta chain was identified in a study of blood T cells in healthy people across ages. Then a second PCR, running about 6 to 12 cycles, was carried out with a sample-barcoded 5' primer and a J-beta primer mix. TCRdb re-called the 5' RACE reads with MiXCR, one entry per CDR3 protein. The table includes about 1 million distinct CDR3 sequences, 25% detected once. In its sample, this clonotype was seen once. CDR3 size: 16 residues. Trimming stripped 4 bases from V and 0 bases from J, with 18 bases between. Germline V gene data show CDR1 as SQVTM and CDR2 as ANQGSEA. Another study also made use of these data, one on T cells of mothers and their children. As that report states: In this cohort, donors were three healthy Caucasian mothers plus their six children.

This receptor was obtained from a girl between 2 and 10 years old in good health. The rearrangement joins TRBV29-1 to TRBJ1-1; D unresolved. Sample: blood. The CDR3 region is CSVVGRSHNMNTEAFF. DNA of the CDR3: TGCAGCGTTGTGGGCAGGTCCCACAATATGAACACTGAAGCTTTCTTT. Filled out from reference TRBV29-1 and TRBJ1-1, the complete variable domain reads SAVISQKPSRDICQRGTSLTIQCQVDSQVTMMFWYRQQPGQSLTLIATANQGSEATYESGFVIDKFPISRPNLTFSTLTVSNMSPEDSSIYLCSVVGRSHNMNTEAFFGQGTRLTVV.